Listed here is a single T cell receptor (beta chain). The sample belongs to a study of blood T cell repertoires in COVID-19. Germline loops: CDR1 MDHEN, CDR2 SYDVKM. Between the trimmed V and J ends, which lost 10 bases and 1 base, there was a span of 13 bases. The CDR3 sequence is 13 residues long. In the authors' workflow: Nucleated cell number was recorded as an estimate derived from reference gene primer amplification. The method was immunoSEQ multiplex PCR; TCRdb's version includes in-frame clones alone and lacks a portion of them. The DNA was the basis for D and trimming; V, J and clone size are from that table. The table has 30,000 to 40,000 clones, roughly nine tenths seen once; the top ten hold less than 20%.

The source material was peripheral blood. This chain links TRBV28 with TRBJ1-2; no clear D gene. The receptor comes from a woman under 40 in a cohort sampled during active COVID-19. The CDR3 loop is CATSTGFNYGYTF. The CDR3, as DNA: TGTGCCACATCAACCGGTTTTAACTATGGCTACACCTTC.